A selection of T cell receptor beta chains follows, all from one sample in a study of Ad26.COV2.S vaccination and SARS-CoV-2 variants. Libraries were prepared by immunoSEQ multiplex PCR; TCRdb keeps only in-frame clonotypes and omits some of them. This sample has about 320,000 clones; around 85% occur once, and the top ten carry 2% to 2.5%. Sequences were derived from peripheral blood, sampled in a trial of Ad26.COV2.S vaccine versus placebo. Source of these receptors: a person between 18 and 59 years old who received the Ad26.COV2.S COVID-19 vaccine or a placebo. Both conserved end residues are part of each CDR3. D genes are given only for firm matches. Rows may omit the clone size; those that give it use once, few, many or a size class.

d_call: -; clone_size: -; j_call: TRBJ2-2; v_call: TRBV6-5; cdr3_nt: TGTGCCAGCAGTTACTCAGCGGGCACCGGGGAGCTGTTTTTT; cdr3_aa: CASSYSAGTGELFF
d_call: -; clone_size: -; j_call: TRBJ2-7; v_call: TRBV1; cdr3_nt: TGCACCAGCAGCCATTCCGTCTTCTACGAGCAGTACTTC; cdr3_aa: CTSSHSVFYEQYF
d_call: TRBD1; clone_size: -; j_call: TRBJ2-7; v_call: TRBV7-2; cdr3_nt: TGTGCCAGCAGCTTAGCGGTAAATCAGGGGGCAAACGAGCAGTACTTC; cdr3_aa: CASSLAVNQGANEQYF
d_call: -; clone_size: -; j_call: TRBJ2-7; v_call: TRBV27; cdr3_nt: TGTGCCAGCAGGTTAAGGTCAGTAGACTACGAGCAGTACTTC; cdr3_aa: CASRLRSVDYEQYF
d_call: -; clone_size: -; j_call: TRBJ1-1; v_call: TRBV30; cdr3_nt: TGTGCCTGGAACTCCCCAGGGGAGGGGTACACTGAAGCTTTCTTT; cdr3_aa: CAWNSPGEGYTEAFF
d_call: TRBD1; clone_size: -; j_call: TRBJ2-1; v_call: TRBV7-9; cdr3_nt: TGTGCCAGCAGCCTCGAGTTCGGGGACAGGGCTAAGAATGAGCAGTTCTTC; cdr3_aa: CASSLEFGDRAKNEQFF
d_call: -; clone_size: -; j_call: TRBJ2-7; v_call: TRBV7-6; cdr3_nt: TGTGCCACGCGACCACCGGACTCCTACGAGCAGTACTTC; cdr3_aa: CATRPPDSYEQYF
d_call: -; clone_size: once; j_call: TRBJ2-2; v_call: TRBV7-2; cdr3_nt: TGTGCCAGCAGCCCGCTCCCGCAGAACACCGGGGAGCTGTTTTTT; cdr3_aa: CASSPLPQNTGELFF
d_call: TRBD1; clone_size: -; j_call: TRBJ2-7; v_call: TRBV11-2; cdr3_nt: TGTGCCAGCAGCATTACAGGGGGTCCCCAGGCCTACGAGCAGTACTTC; cdr3_aa: CASSITGGPQAYEQYF
d_call: -; clone_size: -; j_call: TRBJ1-1; v_call: TRBV7-8; cdr3_nt: TGTGCCAGCAGCTACACGACAGGACCTGTGAACACTGAAGCTTTCTTT; cdr3_aa: CASSYTTGPVNTEAFF
d_call: -; clone_size: -; j_call: TRBJ2-2; v_call: TRBV11-3; cdr3_nt: TGTGCCAGTACCTCCCCTACGACCGGGGAGCTGTTTTTT; cdr3_aa: CASTSPTTGELFF
d_call: -; clone_size: -; j_call: TRBJ1-1; v_call: TRBV2; cdr3_nt: TGTGCCAACACGAGAGGGCTGGGGACTGAAGCTTTCTTT; cdr3_aa: CANTRGLGTEAFF
d_call: -; clone_size: -; j_call: TRBJ2-7; v_call: TRBV27; cdr3_nt: TGTGCCAGCAGTCAAGGATACGAGCAGTACTTC; cdr3_aa: CASSQGYEQYF
d_call: -; clone_size: few; j_call: TRBJ2-3; v_call: TRBV4-2; cdr3_nt: TGTGCCAGCAGCCAAGATAGTGGGGGGGGGCAAGATACGCAGTATTTT; cdr3_aa: CASSQDSGGGQDTQYF
d_call: -; clone_size: -; j_call: TRBJ2-5; v_call: TRBV5-1; cdr3_nt: TGCGCCAGCAGCTCGCAGGGGAAACATGGTCGGGAGACCCAGTACTTC; cdr3_aa: CASSSQGKHGRETQYF
d_call: -; clone_size: -; j_call: TRBJ2-7; v_call: TRBV6-5; cdr3_nt: TGTGCCAGCGTAGCCTCCGGGACATCTAACGAGCAGTACTTC; cdr3_aa: CASVASGTSNEQYF
d_call: -; clone_size: -; j_call: TRBJ2-7; v_call: TRBV4-2; cdr3_nt: TGTGCCAGCAGCCAAGATTTGCACGAGCAGTACTTC; cdr3_aa: CASSQDLHEQYF
d_call: -; clone_size: -; j_call: TRBJ1-2; v_call: TRBV3-1/TRBV3-2; cdr3_nt: TGTGCCAGCAGCCAAGTGCCACAGGTCTATGGCTACACCTTC; cdr3_aa: CASSQVPQVYGYTF
d_call: -; clone_size: -; j_call: TRBJ2-7; v_call: TRBV20-1; cdr3_nt: TGCAGTGCTTCTTATCCCGAGCAGTACTTC; cdr3_aa: CSASYPEQYF
d_call: -; clone_size: -; j_call: TRBJ1-1; v_call: TRBV10-3; cdr3_nt: TGTGCCATCAGTGAAGGCGGTTACATGAACACTGAAGCTTTCTTT; cdr3_aa: CAISEGGYMNTEAFF
d_call: -; clone_size: once; j_call: TRBJ1-1; v_call: TRBV5-1; cdr3_nt: TGCGCCAGCAGCCCTCAGGTGAACACTGAAGCTTTCTTT; cdr3_aa: CASSPQVNTEAFF
d_call: TRBD2; clone_size: -; j_call: TRBJ2-2; v_call: TRBV4-2; cdr3_nt: TGTGCCAGCAGCCAAGATACGAATAGCGGGGCCACCTGGACCGGGGAGCTGTTTTTT; cdr3_aa: CASSQDTNSGATWTGELFF
d_call: -; clone_size: -; j_call: TRBJ1-2; v_call: TRBV11-2; cdr3_nt: TGTGCCAGCAGCTTAAATGCGGGATACTATGGCTACACCTTC; cdr3_aa: CASSLNAGYYGYTF
d_call: -; clone_size: -; j_call: TRBJ1-2; v_call: TRBV6-5; cdr3_nt: TGTGCCAGCAGTTACTTTGGCCAGGGTGTGGGCGGCTACACCTTC; cdr3_aa: CASSYFGQGVGGYTF
d_call: TRBD1; clone_size: -; j_call: TRBJ1-2; v_call: TRBV11-3; cdr3_nt: TGTGCCAGCAGCCGAGGGGACAGGGGGCCTTACTATGGCTACACCTTC; cdr3_aa: CASSRGDRGPYYGYTF
d_call: -; clone_size: -; j_call: TRBJ2-7; v_call: TRBV9; cdr3_nt: TGTGCCAGCAGCGTAACAGGGAGTGTGGCCTACGAGCAGTACTTC; cdr3_aa: CASSVTGSVAYEQYF
d_call: -; clone_size: -; j_call: TRBJ1-1; v_call: TRBV11-2; cdr3_nt: TGTGCCAGCAGCTTAGCATCGGCAGGTGGTTGGGCTTTCTTT; cdr3_aa: CASSLASAGGWAFF
d_call: -; clone_size: -; j_call: TRBJ2-7; v_call: TRBV28; cdr3_nt: TGTGCCAGCAGTTTTACGTATGGCGGGGAGTACGAGCAGTACTTC; cdr3_aa: CASSFTYGGEYEQYF
d_call: -; clone_size: once; j_call: TRBJ1-3; v_call: TRBV15; cdr3_nt: TGTGCCACCAGCGGGGCCCGGGGCCTCTCTGGAAACACCATATATTTT; cdr3_aa: CATSGARGLSGNTIYF
d_call: -; clone_size: -; j_call: TRBJ2-2; v_call: TRBV11-2; cdr3_nt: TGTGCCAGCAGCTTGAGTACCGGGGAGCTGTTTTTT; cdr3_aa: CASSLSTGELFF
d_call: TRBD1; clone_size: few; j_call: TRBJ1-2; v_call: TRBV20-1; cdr3_nt: TGCAGTGCTTCAGGGGGCTATGGCTACACCTTC; cdr3_aa: CSASGGYGYTF
d_call: TRBD1; clone_size: -; j_call: TRBJ2-5; v_call: TRBV10-3; cdr3_nt: TGTGCCATCAGTCCTGACAGGGCGGGCGAGACCCAGTACTTC; cdr3_aa: CAISPDRAGETQYF
d_call: TRBD1; clone_size: -; j_call: TRBJ1-5; v_call: TRBV28; cdr3_nt: TGTGCCAGCGACAGGGCAAGTCAGCCCCAGCATTTT; cdr3_aa: CASDRASQPQHF
d_call: TRBD1; clone_size: -; j_call: TRBJ1-2; v_call: TRBV18; cdr3_nt: TGTGCCAGCTCAAGCGGGACAGGGGCTGGCTATGGCTACACCTTC; cdr3_aa: CASSSGTGAGYGYTF
d_call: TRBD2; clone_size: -; j_call: TRBJ2-3; v_call: TRBV5-1; cdr3_nt: TGCGCCAGCAGCTTGGGGGGACTAGCGGGCACAGATACGCAGTATTTT; cdr3_aa: CASSLGGLAGTDTQYF
d_call: -; clone_size: -; j_call: TRBJ1-5; v_call: TRBV19; cdr3_nt: TGTGCCAGTATTCGGACGGTCGGGAGCAATCAGCCCCAGCATTTT; cdr3_aa: CASIRTVGSNQPQHF
d_call: TRBD1; clone_size: once; j_call: TRBJ2-7; v_call: TRBV10-3; cdr3_nt: TGTGCCATCAGTGAGGAGACAGGGGGAGTCCAGCAGTACTTC; cdr3_aa: CAISEETGGVQQYF